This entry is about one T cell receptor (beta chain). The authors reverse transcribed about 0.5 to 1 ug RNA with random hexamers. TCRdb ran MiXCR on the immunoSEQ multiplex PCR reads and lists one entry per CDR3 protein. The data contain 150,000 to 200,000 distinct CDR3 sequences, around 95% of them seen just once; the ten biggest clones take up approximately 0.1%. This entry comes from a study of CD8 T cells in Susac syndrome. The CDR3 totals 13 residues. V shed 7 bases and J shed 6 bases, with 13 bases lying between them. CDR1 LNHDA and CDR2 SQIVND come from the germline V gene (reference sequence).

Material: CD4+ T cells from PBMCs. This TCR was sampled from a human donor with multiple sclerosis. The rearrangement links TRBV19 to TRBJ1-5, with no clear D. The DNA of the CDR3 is TGTGCCAGTAAAGGAGATCGGAGTCAGCCCCAGCATTTT. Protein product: CASKGDRSQPQHF.